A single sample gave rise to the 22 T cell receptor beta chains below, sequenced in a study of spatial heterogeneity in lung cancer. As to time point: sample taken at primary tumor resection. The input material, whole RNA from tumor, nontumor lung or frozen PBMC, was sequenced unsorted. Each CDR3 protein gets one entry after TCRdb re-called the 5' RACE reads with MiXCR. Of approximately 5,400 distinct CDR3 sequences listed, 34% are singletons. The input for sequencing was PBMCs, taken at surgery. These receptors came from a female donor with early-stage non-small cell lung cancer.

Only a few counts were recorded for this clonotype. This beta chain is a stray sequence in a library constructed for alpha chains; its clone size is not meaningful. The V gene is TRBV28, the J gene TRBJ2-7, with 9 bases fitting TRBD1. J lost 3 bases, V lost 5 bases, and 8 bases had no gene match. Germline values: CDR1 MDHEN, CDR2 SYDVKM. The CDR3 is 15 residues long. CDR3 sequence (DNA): TGTGCCAGCAGTCTCGCCTCGACAGGGGGCTACGAGCAGTACTTC. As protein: CASSLASTGGYEQYF. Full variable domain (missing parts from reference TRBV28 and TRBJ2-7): DVKVTQSSRYLVKRTGEKVFLECVQDMDHENMFWYRQDPGLGLRLIYFSYDVKMKEKGDIPEGYSVSREKKERFSLILESASTNQTSMYLCASSLASTGGYEQYFGPGTRLTVT.

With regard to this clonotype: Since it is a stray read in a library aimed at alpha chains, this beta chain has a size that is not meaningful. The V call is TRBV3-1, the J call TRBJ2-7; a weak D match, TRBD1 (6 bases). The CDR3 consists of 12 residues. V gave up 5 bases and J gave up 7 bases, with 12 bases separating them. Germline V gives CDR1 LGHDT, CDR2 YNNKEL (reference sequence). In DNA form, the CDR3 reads TGTGCCAGCAGCGAGGGACACTTGGAGCAGTACTTC. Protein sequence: CASSEGHLEQYF.

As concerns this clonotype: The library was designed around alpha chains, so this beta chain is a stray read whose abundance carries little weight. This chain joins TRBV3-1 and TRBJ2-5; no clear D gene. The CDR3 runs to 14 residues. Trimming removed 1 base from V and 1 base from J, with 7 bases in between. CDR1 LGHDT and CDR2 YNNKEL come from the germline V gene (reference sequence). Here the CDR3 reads CASSQGLRQETQYF. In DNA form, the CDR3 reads TGTGCCAGCAGCCAAGGGCTCCGCCAAGAGACCCAGTACTTC.

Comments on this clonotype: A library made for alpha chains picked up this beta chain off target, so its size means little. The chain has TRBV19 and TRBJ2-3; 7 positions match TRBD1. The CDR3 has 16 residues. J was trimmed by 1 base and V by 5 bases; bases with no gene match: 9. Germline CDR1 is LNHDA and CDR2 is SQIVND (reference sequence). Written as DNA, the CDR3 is TGTGCCAGTAGTCCAAGACAGGGAACCCGCACAGATACGCAGTATTTT. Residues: CASSPRQGTRTDTQYF.

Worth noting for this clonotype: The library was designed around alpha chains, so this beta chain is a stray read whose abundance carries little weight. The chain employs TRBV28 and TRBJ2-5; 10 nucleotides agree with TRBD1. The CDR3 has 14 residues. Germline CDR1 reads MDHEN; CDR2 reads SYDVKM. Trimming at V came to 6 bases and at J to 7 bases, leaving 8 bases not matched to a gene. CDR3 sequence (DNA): TGTGCCAGCAGGCCGGGACAGGGGATGGTGACCCAGTACTTC. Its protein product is CASRPGQGMVTQYF.

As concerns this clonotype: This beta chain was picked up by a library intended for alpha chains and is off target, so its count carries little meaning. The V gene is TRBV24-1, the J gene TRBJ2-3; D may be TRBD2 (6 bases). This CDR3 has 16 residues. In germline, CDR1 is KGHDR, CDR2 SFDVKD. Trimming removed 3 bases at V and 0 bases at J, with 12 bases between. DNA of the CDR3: TGTGCCACCAGTGATCCACGTAGCGGTAGCACAGATACGCAGTATTTT. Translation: CATSDPRSGSTDTQYF.

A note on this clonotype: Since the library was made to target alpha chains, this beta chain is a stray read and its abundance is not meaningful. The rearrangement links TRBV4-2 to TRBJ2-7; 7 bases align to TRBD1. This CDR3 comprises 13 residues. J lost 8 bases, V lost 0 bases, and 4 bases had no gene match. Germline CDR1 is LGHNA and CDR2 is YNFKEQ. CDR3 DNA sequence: TGTGCCAGCAGCCAAGATAGAGGGGGCAAGCAGTACTTC. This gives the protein CASSQDRGGKQYF.

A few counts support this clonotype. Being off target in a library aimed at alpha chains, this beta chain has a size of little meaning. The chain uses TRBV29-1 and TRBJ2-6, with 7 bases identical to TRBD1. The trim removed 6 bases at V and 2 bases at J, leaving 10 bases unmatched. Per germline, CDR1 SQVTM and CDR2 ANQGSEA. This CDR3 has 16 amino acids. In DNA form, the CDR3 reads TGCAGCGTCTTGACAGGGAGACCCCCTGGGGCCAACGTCCTGACTTTC. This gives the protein CSVLTGRPPGANVLTF.

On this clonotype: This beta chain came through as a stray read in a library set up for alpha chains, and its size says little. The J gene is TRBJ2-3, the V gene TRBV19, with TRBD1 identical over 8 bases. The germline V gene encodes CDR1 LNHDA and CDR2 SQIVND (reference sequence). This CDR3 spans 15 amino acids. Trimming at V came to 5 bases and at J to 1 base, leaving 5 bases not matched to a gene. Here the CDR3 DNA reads TGTGCCAGTAGTTCAGGACAGGGCGGCACAGATACGCAGTATTTT. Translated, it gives CASSSGQGGTDTQYF.

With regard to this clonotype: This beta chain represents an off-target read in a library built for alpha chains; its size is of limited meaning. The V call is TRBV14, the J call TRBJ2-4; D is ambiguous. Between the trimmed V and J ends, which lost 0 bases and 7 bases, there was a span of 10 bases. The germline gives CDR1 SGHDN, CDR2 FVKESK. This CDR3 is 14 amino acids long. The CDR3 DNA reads TGTGCCAGCAGCCAAGATGGGCAGTGGAACATTCAGTACTTC. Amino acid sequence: CASSQDGQWNIQYF.

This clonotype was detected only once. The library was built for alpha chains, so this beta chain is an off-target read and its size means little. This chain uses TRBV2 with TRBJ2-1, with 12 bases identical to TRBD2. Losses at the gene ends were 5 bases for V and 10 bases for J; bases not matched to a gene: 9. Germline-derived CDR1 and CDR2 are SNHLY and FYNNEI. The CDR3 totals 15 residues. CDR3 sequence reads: CASSLPSGGAVEQFF. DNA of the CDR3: TGTGCCAGCAGTCTCCCTAGCGGGGGGGCCGTCGAGCAGTTCTTC.

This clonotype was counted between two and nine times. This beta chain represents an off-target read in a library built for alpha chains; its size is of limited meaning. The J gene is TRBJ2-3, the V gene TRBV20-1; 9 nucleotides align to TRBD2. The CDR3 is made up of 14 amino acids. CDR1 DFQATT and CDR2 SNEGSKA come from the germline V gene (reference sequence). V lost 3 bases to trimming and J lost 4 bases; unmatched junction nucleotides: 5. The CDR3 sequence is CSASSGTSSDTQYF. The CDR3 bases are TGCAGTGCTAGCTCCGGGACTAGCTCAGATACGCAGTATTTT.

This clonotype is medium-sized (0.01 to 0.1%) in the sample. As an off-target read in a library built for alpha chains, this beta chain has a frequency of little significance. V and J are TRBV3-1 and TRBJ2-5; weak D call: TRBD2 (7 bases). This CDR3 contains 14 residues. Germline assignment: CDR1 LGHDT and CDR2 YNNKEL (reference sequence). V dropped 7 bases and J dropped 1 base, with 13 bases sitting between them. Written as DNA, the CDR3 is TGTGCCAGCATCACTCGGGGGGCCCAAGAGACCCAGTACTTC. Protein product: CASITRGAQETQYF.

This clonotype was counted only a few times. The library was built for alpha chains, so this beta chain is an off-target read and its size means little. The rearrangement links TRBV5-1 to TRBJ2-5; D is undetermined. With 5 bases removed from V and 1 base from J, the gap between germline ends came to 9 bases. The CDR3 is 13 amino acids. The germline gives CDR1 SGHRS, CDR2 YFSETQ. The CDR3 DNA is TGCGCCAGCAGGTACGGGTCCCAAGAGACCCAGTACTTC. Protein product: CASRYGSQETQYF. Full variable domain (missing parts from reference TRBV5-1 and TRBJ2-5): KAGVTQTPRYLIKTRGQQVTLSCSPISGHRSVSWYQQTPGQGLQFLFEYFSETQRNKGNFPGRFSGRQFSNSRSEMNVSTLELGDSALYLCASRYGSQETQYFGPGTRLLVL.

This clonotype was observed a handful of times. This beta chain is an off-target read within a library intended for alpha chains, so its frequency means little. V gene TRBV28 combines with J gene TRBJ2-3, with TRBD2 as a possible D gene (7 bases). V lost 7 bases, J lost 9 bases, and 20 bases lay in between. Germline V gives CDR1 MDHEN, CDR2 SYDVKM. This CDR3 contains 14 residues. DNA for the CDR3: TGTGCCAGCACCACCCTGGGGGGGGCCTACACGCAGTATTTT. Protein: CASTTLGGAYTQYF.

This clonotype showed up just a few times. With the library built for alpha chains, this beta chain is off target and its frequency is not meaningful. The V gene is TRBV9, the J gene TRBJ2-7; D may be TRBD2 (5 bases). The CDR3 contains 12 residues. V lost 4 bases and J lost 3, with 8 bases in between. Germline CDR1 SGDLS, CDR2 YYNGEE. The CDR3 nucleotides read TGTGCCAGCAGCCCTCGGGGCTACGAGCAGTACTTC. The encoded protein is CASSPRGYEQYF.

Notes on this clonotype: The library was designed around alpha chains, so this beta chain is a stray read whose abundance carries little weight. The CDR3 sequence: CASSLTGTLAQHF. The CDR3 bases are TGTGCCAGCAGTTTAACTGGGACACTAGCCCAGCATTTT. The genes are TRBV12-3 or TRBV12-4 and TRBJ1-5, with D possibly matching TRBD1 (6 bases). CDR3 length: 13 amino acids. V was shortened by 2 bases and J by 11 bases, with 13 bases between the two germline ends.

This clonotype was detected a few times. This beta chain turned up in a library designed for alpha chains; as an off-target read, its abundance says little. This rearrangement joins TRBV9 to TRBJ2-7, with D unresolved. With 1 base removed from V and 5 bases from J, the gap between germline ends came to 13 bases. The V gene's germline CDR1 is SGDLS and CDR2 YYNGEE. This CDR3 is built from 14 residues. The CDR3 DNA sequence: TGTGCCAGCAGCGTAACCCCCGAGGTTGACGAGCAGTACTTC. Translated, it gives CASSVTPEVDEQYF.

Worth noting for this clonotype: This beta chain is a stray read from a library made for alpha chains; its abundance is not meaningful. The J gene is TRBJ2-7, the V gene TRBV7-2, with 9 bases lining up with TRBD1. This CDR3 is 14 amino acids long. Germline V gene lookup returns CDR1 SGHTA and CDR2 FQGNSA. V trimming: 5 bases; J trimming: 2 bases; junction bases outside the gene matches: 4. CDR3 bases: TGTGCCAGCAGCCAGGGGACAGGGACCTACGAGCAGTACTTC. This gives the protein CASSQGTGTYEQYF.

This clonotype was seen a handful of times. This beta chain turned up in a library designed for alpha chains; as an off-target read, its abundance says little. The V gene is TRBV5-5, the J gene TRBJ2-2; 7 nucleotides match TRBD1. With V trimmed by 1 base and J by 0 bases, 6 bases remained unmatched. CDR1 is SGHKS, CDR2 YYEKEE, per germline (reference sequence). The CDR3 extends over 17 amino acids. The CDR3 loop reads CASSLRQGVTNTGELFF. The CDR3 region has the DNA TGTGCCAGCAGCTTGCGGCAGGGGGTAACGAACACCGGGGAGCTGTTTTTT.

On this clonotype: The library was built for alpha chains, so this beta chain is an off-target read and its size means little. The CDR3 is CSAPQTVVNHYEQYF. The CDR3 DNA is TGCAGTGCTCCCCAGACAGTCGTAAACCACTACGAGCAGTACTTC. The chain has TRBV20-1 and TRBJ2-7; D perhaps matches TRBD1 (5 bases). The germline V gene encodes CDR1 DFQATT and CDR2 SNEGSKA (reference sequence). Trimming removed 5 bases at V and 3 bases at J, with 20 bases between. The CDR3 spans 15 residues.

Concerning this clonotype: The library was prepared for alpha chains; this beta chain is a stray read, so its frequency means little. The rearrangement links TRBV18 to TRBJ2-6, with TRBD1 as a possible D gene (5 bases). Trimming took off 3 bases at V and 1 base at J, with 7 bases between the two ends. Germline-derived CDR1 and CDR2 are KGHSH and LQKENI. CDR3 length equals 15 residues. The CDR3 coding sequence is TGTGCCAGCTCACCTGGACATTCTGGGGCCAACGTCCTGACTTTC. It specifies CASSPGHSGANVLTF.